This T cell receptor (beta chain) stems from a study of technical replicates of blood from a handful of donors. CDR1 is MGHRA and CDR2 is YSYEKL in the germline V gene. Unmatched junction bases numbered 20, after V lost 4 bases and J lost 6 bases. There are 19 residues in the CDR3. Here immunoSEQ multiplex PCR was the method, and the copy in TCRdb shows in-frame clones only, minus some. Altogether about 83,000 clones are present, roughly 92% being singletons, with the ten largest covering around 0.24%. The chain has TRBV4-1 and TRBJ1-3; 8 bases align to TRBD1. The receptor was derived from a human donor in good health. The sample comprised T cells isolated from PBMCs. CDR3 loop: CASSPRGVRQGPFSNTIYF. CDR3 DNA: TGCGCCAGCAGCCCCAGAGGCGTGAGACAGGGGCCATTCTCAAACACCATATATTTT.